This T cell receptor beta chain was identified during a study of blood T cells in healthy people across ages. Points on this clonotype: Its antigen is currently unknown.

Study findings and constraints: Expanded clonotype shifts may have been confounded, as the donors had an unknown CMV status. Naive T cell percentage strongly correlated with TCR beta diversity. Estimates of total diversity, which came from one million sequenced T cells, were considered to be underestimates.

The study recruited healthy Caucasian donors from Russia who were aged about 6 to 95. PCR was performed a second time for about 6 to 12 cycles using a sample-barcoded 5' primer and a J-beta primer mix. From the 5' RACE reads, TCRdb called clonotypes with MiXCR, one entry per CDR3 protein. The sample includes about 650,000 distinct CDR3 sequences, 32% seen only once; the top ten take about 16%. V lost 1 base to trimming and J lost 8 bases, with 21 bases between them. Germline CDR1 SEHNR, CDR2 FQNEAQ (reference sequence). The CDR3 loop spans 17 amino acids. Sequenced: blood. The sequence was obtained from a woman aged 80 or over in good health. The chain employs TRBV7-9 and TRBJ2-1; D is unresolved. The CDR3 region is CASSLVAEYSSVDEQFF. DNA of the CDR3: TGTGCCAGCAGCTTAGTAGCCGAGTACTCCTCGGTCGATGAGCAGTTCTTC.